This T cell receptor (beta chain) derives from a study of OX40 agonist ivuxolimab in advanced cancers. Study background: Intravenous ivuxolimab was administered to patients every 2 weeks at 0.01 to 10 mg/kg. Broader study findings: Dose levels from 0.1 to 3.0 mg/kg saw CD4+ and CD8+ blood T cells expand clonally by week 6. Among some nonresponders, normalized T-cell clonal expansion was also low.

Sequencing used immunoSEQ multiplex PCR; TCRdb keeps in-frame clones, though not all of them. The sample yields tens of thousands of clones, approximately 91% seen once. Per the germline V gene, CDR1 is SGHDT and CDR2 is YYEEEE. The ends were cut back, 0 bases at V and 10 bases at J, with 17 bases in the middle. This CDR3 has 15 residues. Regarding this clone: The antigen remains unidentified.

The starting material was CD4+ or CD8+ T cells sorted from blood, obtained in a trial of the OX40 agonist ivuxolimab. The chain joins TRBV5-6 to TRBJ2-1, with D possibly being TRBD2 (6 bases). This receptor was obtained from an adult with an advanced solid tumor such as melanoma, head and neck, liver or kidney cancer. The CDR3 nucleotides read TGTGCCAGCAGCTTGGGGGACTCCGGAGGAAAGGAGCAGTTCTTC. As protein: CASSLGDSGGKEQFF.